Below, one TCR beta chain is given with its context. The antigen is unknown. The sequenced template was cDNA made from the entire isolated RNA. Using immunoSEQ multiplex PCR, the repertoire was profiled, and TCRdb retains in-frame clones only, with some absent. The profile shows over 150,000 clones, 7.5% to 8.5% of them singletons. This specimen belongs to a study of beta chain features in type 1 diabetes. Whole-study findings and limits: The study found moderately but significantly shorter TCRB CDR3s in all four CD4+ subsets of Type 1 diabetes patients. Within the patient group, naive, central memory and Treg TCRB repertoires appeared more similar to each other than within healthy donors.

V trimming: 5 bases; J trimming: 5 bases; junction bases outside the gene matches: 4. The CDR3 is 13 amino acids. The germline gives CDR1 MDHEN, CDR2 SYDVKM. The sequence was collected from a man younger than 35 with type 1 diabetes. The sample comprised central memory CD4+ T cells from blood. This chain joins TRBV28 and TRBJ1-2, with TRBD1 matching over 8 bases. The CDR3 coding sequence is TGTGCCAGCAGTACATACAGGGGGTATGGCTACACCTTC. Protein: CASSTYRGYGYTF.